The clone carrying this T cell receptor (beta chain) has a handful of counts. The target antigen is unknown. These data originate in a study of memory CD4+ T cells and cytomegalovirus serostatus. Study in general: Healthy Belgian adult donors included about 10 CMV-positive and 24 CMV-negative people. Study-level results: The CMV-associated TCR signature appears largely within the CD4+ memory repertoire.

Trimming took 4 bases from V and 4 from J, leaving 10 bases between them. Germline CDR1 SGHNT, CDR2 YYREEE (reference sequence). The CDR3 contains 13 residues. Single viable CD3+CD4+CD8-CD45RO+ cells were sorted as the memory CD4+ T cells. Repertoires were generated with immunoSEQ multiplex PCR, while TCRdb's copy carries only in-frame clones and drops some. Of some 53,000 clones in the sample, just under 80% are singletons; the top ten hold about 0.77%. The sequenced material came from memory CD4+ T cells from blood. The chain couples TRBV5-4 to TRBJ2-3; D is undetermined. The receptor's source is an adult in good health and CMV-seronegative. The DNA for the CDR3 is TGTGCCAGCAGCCTCATAGGCGCAGATACGCAGTATTTT. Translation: CASSLIGADTQYF.